What follows are 28 T cell receptor beta chains derived from one specimen sequenced in a study of cytomegalovirus exposure and HLA in healthy donors (dated by TCRdb to 2015 to 2018). The library came from the immunoSEQ multiplex PCR assay. Sourced from immuneACCESS, this table was stored by TCRdb with only in-frame sequences that have V and J called. A share of the clones is absent; for the studies checked, an unresolved V gene accounts for under half, and the remainder has no known explanation. The sample table contains 250,000 to 400,000 clones; only one count was recorded for roughly 86% of them. The ten largest account for around 0.88% of the sample. Input material: PBMCs. The receptors stem from a man younger than 40 in good health and CMV-seronegative.

About this clone itself: This same CDR3 is encoded by further DNA sequences in the sample. The rearrangement links TRBV19 to TRBJ2-3; weak D call: TRBD2 (6 bases). The CDR3 runs 14 residues. Germline CDR1 is LNHDA and CDR2 is SQIVND (reference sequence). V lost 5 bases and J 0 bases, leaving 9 bases between the germline ends. In nucleotides, the CDR3 is TGTGCCAGTAGTCCTCGGGGGAGCACAGATACGCAGTATTTT. Amino acid sequence: CASSPRGSTDTQYF. Variable domain in full (rest from reference TRBV19 and TRBJ2-3): DGGITQSPKYLFRKEGQNVTLSCEQNLNHDAMYWYRQDPGQGLRLIYYSQIVNDFQKGDIAEGYSVSREKKESFPLTVTSAQKNPTAFYLCASSPRGSTDTQYFGPGTRLTVL.

CDR3 in DNA: TGTGCCAGCAGCGGGACAGGGCAACACAATGAGCAGTTCTTC. It encodes CASSGTGQHNEQFF. The V gene is TRBV9, the J gene TRBJ2-1, with 8 bases fitting TRBD1. CDR3 length: 14 amino acids. Germline lookup yields CDR1 SGDLS and CDR2 YYNGEE. With V trimmed by 3 bases and J by 5 bases, 4 bases remained unmatched.

This chain uses TRBV6-1 with TRBJ1-2; 7 bases align to TRBD1. Germline V gene lookup returns CDR1 MNHNS and CDR2 SASEGT. CDR3 length: 15 residues. The J segment lost 8 bases and the V segment lost 5 bases, leaving 14 bases of the junction unmatched. CDR3 in DNA: TGTGCCAGCAGTACCCGAGGCCAGGGGGGCGGAGGCTACACCTTC. Residues: CASSTRGQGGGGYTF.

The chain has TRBV18 and TRBJ1-4; the D gene is possibly TRBD1 (5 bases). Looked up from germline, CDR1 is KGHSH and CDR2 is LQKENI. V was shortened by 4 bases and J by 7 bases, with 13 bases between the two germline ends. The CDR3 extends over 14 amino acids. The CDR3 loop reads CASSLWGAFEKLFF. CDR3 coding DNA: TGTGCCAGCTCACTATGGGGCGCGTTTGAAAAACTGTTTTTT. The entire variable domain, with the rest obtained from reference TRBV18 and TRBJ1-4, is as follows: NAGVMQNPRHLVRRRGQEARLRCSPMKGHSHVYWYRQLPEEGLKFMVYLQKENIIDESGMPKERFSAEFPKEGPSILRIQQVVRGDSAAYFCASSLWGAFEKLFFGSGTQLSVL.

The chain couples TRBV6-6 to TRBJ1-1; D not resolved. Trimming took 0 bases from V and 1 from J, leaving 6 bases between them. The CDR3 is 14 residues long. CDR1 and CDR2 (germline): MNHNY, SVGAGI (reference sequence). CDR3 amino acids: CASSYSRGNTEAFF. The CDR3 DNA sequence: TGTGCCAGCAGTTACTCGCGGGGGAACACTGAAGCTTTCTTT.

The gene calls are TRBV7-9 and TRBJ2-7; 7 positions agree with TRBD1. This CDR3 has 14 residues. Germline V CDR1 and CDR2: SEHNR, FQNEAQ (reference sequence). With V trimmed by 3 bases and J by 2 bases, 4 bases remained unmatched. CDR3 sequence: CASSFPDRAYEQYF. CDR3 in DNA: TGTGCCAGCAGCTTCCCCGACAGGGCCTACGAGCAGTACTTC. Full variable domain (missing parts from reference TRBV7-9 and TRBJ2-7): DTGVSQNPRHKITKRGQNVTFRCDPISEHNRLYWYRQTLGQGPEFLTYFQNEAQLEKSRLLSDRFSAERPKGSFSTLEIQRTEQGDSAMYLCASSFPDRAYEQYFGPGTRLTVT.

Comment on this clone: The sample carries other DNA sequences with the same CDR3. V gene TRBV11-2 combines with J gene TRBJ1-2; D is unclear. Trimming took 1 base from V and 4 from J, leaving 7 bases between them. Looked up from germline, CDR1 is SGHAT and CDR2 is FQNNGV. The CDR3 is 13 residues long. CDR3 in amino acids: CASSLAAGYGYTF. The CDR3 DNA reads TGTGCCAGCAGCTTAGCGGCAGGCTATGGCTACACCTTC.

The gene calls are TRBV11-1 and TRBJ2-5; no clear D. V was clipped by 1 base and J by 0 bases, with 9 bases between them. Germline V gives CDR1 SGHAT, CDR2 FQDESV (reference sequence). The CDR3 contains 15 residues. The CDR3 DNA is TGTGCCAGCAGCTTAGATCGGGTTGACCAAGAGACCCAGTACTTC. This gives the protein CASSLDRVDQETQYF.

This chain connects TRBV5-5 to TRBJ1-4, with 9 positions matching TRBD1. V trimming: 3 bases; J trimming: 7 bases; junction bases outside the gene matches: 7. CDR3 length equals 15 residues. Germline V gives CDR1 SGHKS, CDR2 YYEKEE (reference sequence). The CDR3 DNA is TGTGCCAGCAGCTGGACGACAGGGGGAACTGAAAAACTGTTTTTT. Protein: CASSWTTGGTEKLFF.

This chain uses TRBV19 with TRBJ1-1; 7 positions match TRBD1. The CDR3 consists of 13 residues. V lost 6 bases, J lost 2 bases, and 3 bases stayed unmatched. Per the germline V gene, CDR1 is LNHDA and CDR2 is SQIVND (reference sequence). CDR3 residues: CASRYRGNTEAFF. CDR3 bases: TGTGCCAGTAGATACAGGGGAAACACTGAAGCTTTCTTT.

This chain links TRBV6-4 with TRBJ1-1; no clear D gene. Trimming removed 6 bases from V and 0 bases from J, with 8 bases in between. Germline assignment: CDR1 MRHNA and CDR2 SNTAGT. The length of the CDR3 is 13 residues. The CDR3 coding sequence is TGTGCCAGCAGACGGGAGATGAACACTGAAGCTTTCTTT. Translated, it gives CASRREMNTEAFF.

The chain is built from TRBV15 and TRBJ1-1; D unclear. In germline, CDR1 is LNHNV, CDR2 YYDKDF (reference sequence). The CDR3 totals 13 residues. V was trimmed by 0 bases and J by 6 bases, leaving 8 bases between them. The CDR3 sequence is CATSRDRASEAFF. The CDR3 nucleotides are TGTGCCACCAGCAGAGACCGCGCCTCTGAAGCTTTCTTT.

This chain joins TRBV6-5 and TRBJ2-5; D not resolved. This CDR3 is 15 amino acids long. V lost 0 bases and J 5 bases, leaving 13 bases between the germline ends. Germline-derived CDR1 and CDR2 are MNHEY and SVGAGI. CDR3 DNA sequence: TGTGCCAGCAGTTACTCGACCAGCGCCGATGAGACCCAGTACTTC. It translates to CASSYSTSADETQYF.

This clone was detected once. The chain carries TRBV5-1 and TRBJ2-2, with D perhaps TRBD1 (5 bases). Trimming removed 5 bases from V and 1 base from J, with 12 bases in between. This CDR3 has 15 residues. The germline V gene encodes CDR1 SGHRS and CDR2 YFSETQ. CDR3 region: CASRPGIQNTGELFF. DNA for the CDR3: TGCGCCAGCAGACCAGGGATACAGAACACCGGGGAGCTGTTTTTT.

V and J are TRBV7-2 and TRBJ1-2; D remains ambiguous. Deletions cut 5 bases from V and 4 bases from J, with 17 bases between. CDR1 SGHTA and CDR2 FQGNSA come from the germline V gene. The CDR3 is made up of 15 amino acids. CDR3 DNA: TGTGCCAGCAGCCCCGGGATTCCCTTCCCCTATGGCTACACCTTC. This codes for CASSPGIPFPYGYTF.

The chain joins TRBV11-2 to TRBJ2-5, with 9 bases aligning to TRBD1. V gave up 5 bases and J gave up 5 bases; unmatched junction bases: 12. This CDR3 comprises 16 residues. Looked up from germline, CDR1 is SGHAT and CDR2 is FQNNGV. CDR3 DNA sequence: TGTGCCAGCAGCCTCCCGCGGGACAGGGTGGGGGAGACCCAGTACTTC. Its protein is CASSLPRDRVGETQYF.

This clone was picked up one time. This sequence joins TRBV5-5 and TRBJ2-7; D is possibly TRBD2 (6 bases). This CDR3 spans 14 amino acids. The V gene's germline CDR1 is SGHKS and CDR2 YYEKEE (reference sequence). The ends were cut back, 0 bases at V and 3 bases at J, with 10 bases in the middle. CDR3 residues: CASSLARGVYEQYF. CDR3 nucleotides: TGTGCCAGCAGCTTGGCGCGGGGAGTCTACGAGCAGTACTTC.

This rearrangement joins TRBV18 to TRBJ1-1; D is possibly TRBD1 (6 bases). The CDR3 has 15 amino acids. Trimming removed 5 bases at V and 1 base at J, with 14 bases between. From germline, CDR1 is KGHSH and CDR2 LQKENI. The CDR3 nucleotides are TGTGCCAGCTCAACCGGGACACCCAAGAACACTGAAGCTTTCTTT. Amino acids: CASSTGTPKNTEAFF.

The chain joins TRBV5-6 to TRBJ2-1; 12 bases match TRBD1. Trimming at V came to 0 bases and at J to 4 bases, leaving 5 bases not matched to a gene. The CDR3 extends over 17 amino acids. Germline assignment: CDR1 SGHDT and CDR2 YYEEEE. The CDR3 DNA sequence: TGTGCCAGCAGCTTGGCCGGGGACAGGGGGCTATACAATGAGCAGTTCTTC. Its protein product is CASSLAGDRGLYNEQFF.

This clone is a singleton in its sample. The chain uses TRBV19 and TRBJ1-1, with 7 nucleotides matching TRBD1. This CDR3 is built from 16 residues. J gave up 0 bases and V 5 bases, and 9 bases lay outside the gene matches. Germline V CDR1 and CDR2: LNHDA, SQIVND (reference sequence). CDR3 protein: CASSLRQGFVNTEAFF. CDR3 nucleotides: TGTGCCAGTAGTTTGCGACAGGGCTTTGTGAACACTGAAGCTTTCTTT.

In its sample, this clone was seen a few times. CDR3 protein: CASTAPGGNTGELFF. In DNA, the CDR3 is TGTGCCAGCACCGCGCCAGGGGGCAACACCGGGGAGCTGTTTTTT. V usage is TRBV7-9 and J usage is TRBJ2-2, with 8 bases matching TRBD1. V shed 7 bases and J 2 bases; nucleotides not matched to a gene: 6. CDR1 is SEHNR, CDR2 FQNEAQ, per germline (reference sequence). The CDR3 contains 15 residues.

V gene TRBV5-4 combines with J gene TRBJ2-7; TRBD2 might be the D (6 bases). The length of the CDR3 is 13 residues. The V gene's germline CDR1 is SGHNT and CDR2 YYREEE (reference sequence). The V gene lost 0 bases and the J gene lost 4 bases, with 8 bases spanning the gap. CDR3 DNA sequence: TGTGCCAGCAGCTTGGCGGGAGAATACGAGCAGTACTTC. Protein: CASSLAGEYEQYF.

This chain uses TRBV9 with TRBJ1-2; no clear D gene. Germline CDR1 reads SGDLS; CDR2 reads YYNGEE. V dropped 4 bases and J dropped 4 bases, with 11 bases sitting between them. This CDR3 region has 13 residues. The CDR3: CASSTNSVYGYTF. The CDR3 DNA is TGTGCCAGCAGCACCAACAGTGTCTATGGCTACACCTTC.

This chain connects TRBV7-9 to TRBJ2-7; the match to TRBD1 covers 8 bases. V gave up 5 bases and J gave up 3 bases; unmatched junction bases: 9. Germline CDR1 reads SEHNR; CDR2 reads FQNEAQ (reference sequence). This CDR3 has 15 amino acids. The CDR3 region has the DNA TGTGCCAGCAGCCGACCCACAGACAGGGGCTACGAGCAGTACTTC. Amino acid sequence: CASSRPTDRGYEQYF.

J is TRBJ1-1 and V is TRBV11-2; 7 bases line up with TRBD1. The ends lost 2 bases at V and 9 bases at J; junction bases unmatched: 3. This CDR3 is 12 amino acids long. The V gene's germline CDR1 is SGHAT and CDR2 FQNNGV. Here the CDR3 reads CASSLKGQQAFF. CDR3 nucleotides: TGTGCCAGCAGCTTAAAGGGACAGCAAGCTTTCTTT.

CDR3 coding DNA: TGTGCCAGTAGTAGGGGGGGCGGACGGGGCCCTTCCTACAATGAGCAGTTCTTC. This codes for CASSRGGGRGPSYNEQFF. The J gene is TRBJ2-1, the V gene TRBV19; maybe TRBD2 (7 bases). Between the trimmed V and J ends, which lost 4 bases and 1 base, there was a span of 20 bases. Germline V gene lookup returns CDR1 LNHDA and CDR2 SQIVND (reference sequence). This CDR3 has 18 amino acids.

This chain joins TRBV21-1 and TRBJ1-5. TRBV21-1 is a listed pseudogene. The CDR3 loop spans 15 amino acids. CDR3 in amino acids: CASSKEIGEDQPQHF. DNA of the CDR3: TGTGCCAGCAGCAAAGAAATAGGGGAGGATCAGCCCCAGCATTTT.

The chain couples TRBV2 to TRBJ1-1; no clear D. Germline CDR1 and CDR2: SNHLY and FYNNEI. V was clipped by 5 bases and J by 0 bases, with 4 bases between them. CDR3 length: 12 residues. The CDR3 nucleotides read TGTGCCAGCAGTTTAATGAACACTGAAGCTTTCTTT. Translation gives CASSLMNTEAFF.